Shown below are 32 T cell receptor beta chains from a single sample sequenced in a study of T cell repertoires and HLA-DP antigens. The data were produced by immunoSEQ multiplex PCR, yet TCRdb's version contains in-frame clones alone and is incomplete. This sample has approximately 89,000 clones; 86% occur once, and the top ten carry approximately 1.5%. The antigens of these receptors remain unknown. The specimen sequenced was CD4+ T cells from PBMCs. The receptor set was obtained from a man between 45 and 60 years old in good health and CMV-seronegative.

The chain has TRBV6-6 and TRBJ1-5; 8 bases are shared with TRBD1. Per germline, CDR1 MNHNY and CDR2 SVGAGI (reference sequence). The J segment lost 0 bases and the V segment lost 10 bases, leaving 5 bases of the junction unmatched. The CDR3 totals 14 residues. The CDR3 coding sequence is TGTGCCACCCATGACAGGGGTAGCAATCAGCCCCAGCATTTT. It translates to CATHDRGSNQPQHF.

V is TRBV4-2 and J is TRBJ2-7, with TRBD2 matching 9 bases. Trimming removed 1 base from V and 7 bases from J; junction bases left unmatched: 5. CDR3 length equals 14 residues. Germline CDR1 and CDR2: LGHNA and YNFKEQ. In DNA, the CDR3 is TGTGCCAGCAGCCAAGTCTCCCTAGCGGGGGAGCAGTACTTC. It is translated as CASSQVSLAGEQYF.

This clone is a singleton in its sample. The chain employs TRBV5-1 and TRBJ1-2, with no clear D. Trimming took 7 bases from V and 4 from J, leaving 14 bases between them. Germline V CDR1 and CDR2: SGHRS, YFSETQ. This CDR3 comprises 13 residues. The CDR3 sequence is CASRQEPIYGYTF. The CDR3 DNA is TGCGCCAGCCGCCAGGAACCGATCTATGGCTACACCTTC.

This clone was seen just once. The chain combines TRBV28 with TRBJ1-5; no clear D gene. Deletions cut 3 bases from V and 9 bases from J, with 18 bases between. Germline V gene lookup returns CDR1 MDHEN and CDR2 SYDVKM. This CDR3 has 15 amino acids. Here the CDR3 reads CASSLSHLLWAPQHF. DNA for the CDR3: TGTGCCAGCAGTTTGTCCCATCTGTTGTGGGCGCCCCAGCATTTT.

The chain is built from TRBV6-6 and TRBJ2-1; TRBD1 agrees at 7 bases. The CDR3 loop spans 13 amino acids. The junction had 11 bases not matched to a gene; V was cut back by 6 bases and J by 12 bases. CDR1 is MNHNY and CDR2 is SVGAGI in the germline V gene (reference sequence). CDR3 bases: TGTGCCAGCAGCCTACTCTCAGGGGGTTGGCAGTTCTTC. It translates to CASSLLSGGWQFF.

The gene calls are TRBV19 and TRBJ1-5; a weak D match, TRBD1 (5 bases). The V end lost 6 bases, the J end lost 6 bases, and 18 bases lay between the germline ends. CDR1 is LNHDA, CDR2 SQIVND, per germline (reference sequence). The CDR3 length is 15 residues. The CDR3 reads CASSQDGTPGQPQHF. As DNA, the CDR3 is TGTGCCAGTAGCCAAGATGGGACGCCGGGTCAGCCCCAGCATTTT.

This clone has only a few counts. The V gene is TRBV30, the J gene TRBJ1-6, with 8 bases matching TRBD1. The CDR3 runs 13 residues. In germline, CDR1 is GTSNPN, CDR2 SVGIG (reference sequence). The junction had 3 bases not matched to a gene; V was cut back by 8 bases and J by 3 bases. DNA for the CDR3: TGTGCCGGGGGGACAGGCTATAATTCACCCCTCCACTTT. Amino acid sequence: CAGGTGYNSPLHF.

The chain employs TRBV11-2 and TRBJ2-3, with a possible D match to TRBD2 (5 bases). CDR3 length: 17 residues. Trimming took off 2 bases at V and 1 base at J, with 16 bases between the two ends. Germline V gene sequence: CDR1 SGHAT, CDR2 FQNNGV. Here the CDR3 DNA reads TGTGCCAGCAGCTTAAATCACATGGGAGCGGGCACAGATACGCAGTATTTT. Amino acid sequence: CASSLNHMGAGTDTQYF.

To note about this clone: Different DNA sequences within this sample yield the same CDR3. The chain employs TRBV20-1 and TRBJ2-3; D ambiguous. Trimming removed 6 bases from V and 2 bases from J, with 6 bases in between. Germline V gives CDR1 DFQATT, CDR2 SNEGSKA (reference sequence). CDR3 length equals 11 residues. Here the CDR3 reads CSAGSTDTQYF. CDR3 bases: TGCAGTGCCGGGTCCACAGATACGCAGTATTTT.

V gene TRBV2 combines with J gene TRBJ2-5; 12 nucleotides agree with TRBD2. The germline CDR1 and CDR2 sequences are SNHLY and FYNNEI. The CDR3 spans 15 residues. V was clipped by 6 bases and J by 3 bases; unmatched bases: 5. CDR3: CASRERLAGEETQYF. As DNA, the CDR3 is TGTGCCAGCAGAGAAAGACTAGCGGGGGAAGAGACCCAGTACTTC.

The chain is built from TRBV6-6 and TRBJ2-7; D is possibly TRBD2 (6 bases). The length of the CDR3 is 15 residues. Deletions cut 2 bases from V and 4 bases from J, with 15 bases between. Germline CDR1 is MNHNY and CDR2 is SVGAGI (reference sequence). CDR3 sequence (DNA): TGTGCCAGCAGTTACGAGGCCCGGGAGTCTTACGAGCAGTACTTC. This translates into CASSYEARESYEQYF.

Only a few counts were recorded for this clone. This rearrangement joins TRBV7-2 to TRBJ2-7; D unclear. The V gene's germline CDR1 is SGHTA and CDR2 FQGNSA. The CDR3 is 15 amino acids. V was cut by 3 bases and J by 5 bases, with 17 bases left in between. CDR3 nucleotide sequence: TGTGCCAGCAGCTTTCTAAAGGAACAGCTAGACGAGCAGTACTTC. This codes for CASSFLKEQLDEQYF.

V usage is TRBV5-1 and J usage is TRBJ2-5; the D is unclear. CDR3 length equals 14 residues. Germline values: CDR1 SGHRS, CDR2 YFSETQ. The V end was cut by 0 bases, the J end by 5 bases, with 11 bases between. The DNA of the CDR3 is TGCGCCAGCAGCTTGGGGCAGCCCCGGGAGACCCAGTACTTC. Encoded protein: CASSLGQPRETQYF. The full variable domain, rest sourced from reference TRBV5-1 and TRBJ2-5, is KAGVTQTPRYLIKTRGQQVTLSCSPISGHRSVSWYQQTPGQGLQFLFEYFSETQRNKGNFPGRFSGRQFSNSRSEMNVSTLELGDSALYLCASSLGQPRETQYFGPGTRLLVL.

The CDR3 loop is CASSDHREGYTF. Written as DNA, the CDR3 is TGTGCCAGCAGTGACCACAGGGAAGGCTACACCTTC. The chain combines TRBV6-6 with TRBJ1-2; perhaps TRBD1 as D (6 bases). Per germline, CDR1 MNHNY and CDR2 SVGAGI (reference sequence). Trimming removed 5 bases from V and 8 bases from J, with 12 bases in between. The length of the CDR3 is 12 residues.

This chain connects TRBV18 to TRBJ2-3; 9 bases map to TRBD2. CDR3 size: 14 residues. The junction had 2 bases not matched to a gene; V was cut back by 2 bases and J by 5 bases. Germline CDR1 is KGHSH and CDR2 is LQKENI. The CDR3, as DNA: TGTGCCAGCTCACCAAAACTAGCGGGAGATACGCAGTATTTT. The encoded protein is CASSPKLAGDTQYF.

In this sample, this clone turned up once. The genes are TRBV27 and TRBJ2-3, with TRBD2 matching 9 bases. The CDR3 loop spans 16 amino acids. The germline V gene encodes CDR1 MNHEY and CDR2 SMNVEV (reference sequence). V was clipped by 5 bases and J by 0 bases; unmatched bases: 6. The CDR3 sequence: CASSVLAGASTDTQYF. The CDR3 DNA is TGTGCCAGCAGTGTACTAGCGGGTGCTAGCACAGATACGCAGTATTTT.

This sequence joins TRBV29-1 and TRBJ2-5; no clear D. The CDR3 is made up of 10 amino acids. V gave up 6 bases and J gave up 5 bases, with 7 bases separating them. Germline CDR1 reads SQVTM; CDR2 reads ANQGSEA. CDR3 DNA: TGCAGCGTCCGGATTGAGACCCAGTACTTC. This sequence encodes CSVRIETQYF.

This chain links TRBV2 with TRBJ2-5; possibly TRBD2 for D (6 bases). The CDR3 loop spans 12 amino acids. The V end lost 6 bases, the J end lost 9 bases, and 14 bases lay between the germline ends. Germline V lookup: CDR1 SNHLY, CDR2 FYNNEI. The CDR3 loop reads CASSGGPGSQYF. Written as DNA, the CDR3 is TGTGCCAGCAGCGGGGGACCCGGGTCCCAGTACTTC.

As DNA, the CDR3 is TGTGCCAGCAGTCCATCGACAGGGAATGGTGTCGAGCAGTACTTC. It translates to CASSPSTGNGVEQYF. The chain employs TRBV27 and TRBJ2-7; 7 bases are a match to TRBD1. Germline CDR1 and CDR2: MNHEY and SMNVEV (reference sequence). J lost 6 bases, V lost 5 bases, and 13 bases had no gene match. CDR3 length: 15 residues.

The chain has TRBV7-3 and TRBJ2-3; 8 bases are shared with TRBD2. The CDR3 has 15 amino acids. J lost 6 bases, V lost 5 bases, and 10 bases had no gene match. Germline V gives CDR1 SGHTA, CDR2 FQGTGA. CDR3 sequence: CASSVAGGRSDTQYF. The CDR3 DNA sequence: TGTGCCAGCAGCGTGGCGGGGGGTAGGTCGGATACGCAGTATTTT.

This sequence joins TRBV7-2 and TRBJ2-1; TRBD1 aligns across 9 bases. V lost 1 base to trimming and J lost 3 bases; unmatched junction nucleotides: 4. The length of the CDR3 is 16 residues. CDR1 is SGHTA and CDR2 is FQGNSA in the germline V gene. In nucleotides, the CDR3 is TGTGCCAGCAGCTTAGATGGACAGGGGAACTACAATGAGCAGTTCTTC. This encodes CASSLDGQGNYNEQFF.

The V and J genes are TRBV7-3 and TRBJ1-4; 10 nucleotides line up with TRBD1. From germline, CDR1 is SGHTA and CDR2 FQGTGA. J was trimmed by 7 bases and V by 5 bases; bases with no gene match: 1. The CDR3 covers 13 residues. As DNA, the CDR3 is TGTGCCAGCAGCCGGGACAGGGGTGAAAAACTGTTTTTT. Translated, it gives CASSRDRGEKLFF.

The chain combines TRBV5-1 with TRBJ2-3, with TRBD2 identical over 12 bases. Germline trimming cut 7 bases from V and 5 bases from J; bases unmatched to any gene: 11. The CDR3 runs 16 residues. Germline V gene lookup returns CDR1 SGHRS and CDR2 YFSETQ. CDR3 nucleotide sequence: TGCGCCAGCTCACTGGGGGGGACTAGCGGGCAAGATACGCAGTATTTT. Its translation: CASSLGGTSGQDTQYF.

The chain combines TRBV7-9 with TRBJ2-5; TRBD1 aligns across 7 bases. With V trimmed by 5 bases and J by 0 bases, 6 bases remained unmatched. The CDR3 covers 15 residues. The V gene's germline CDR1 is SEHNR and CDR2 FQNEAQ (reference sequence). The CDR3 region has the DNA TGTGCCAGCAGCCAGGACAGGAAGTACCAAGAGACCCAGTACTTC. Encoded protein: CASSQDRKYQETQYF. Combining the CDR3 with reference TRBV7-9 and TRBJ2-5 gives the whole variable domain DTGVSQNPRHKITKRGQNVTFRCDPISEHNRLYWYRQTLGQGPEFLTYFQNEAQLEKSRLLSDRFSAERPKGSFSTLEIQRTEQGDSAMYLCASSQDRKYQETQYFGPGTRLLVL.

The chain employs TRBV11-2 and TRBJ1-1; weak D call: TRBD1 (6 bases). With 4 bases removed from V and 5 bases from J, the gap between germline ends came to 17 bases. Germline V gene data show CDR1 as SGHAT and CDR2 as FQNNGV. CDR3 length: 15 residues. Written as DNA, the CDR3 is TGTGCCAGCAGCTCAGGACTGAGGGGGAGGACTGAAGCTTTCTTT. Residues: CASSSGLRGRTEAFF.

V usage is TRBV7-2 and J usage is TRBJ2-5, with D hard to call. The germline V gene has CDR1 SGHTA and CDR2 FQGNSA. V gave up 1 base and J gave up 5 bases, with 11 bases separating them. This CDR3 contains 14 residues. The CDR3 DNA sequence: TGTGCCAGCAGCTTAGTTTTTGGGCGGGAGACCCAGTACTTC. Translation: CASSLVFGRETQYF.

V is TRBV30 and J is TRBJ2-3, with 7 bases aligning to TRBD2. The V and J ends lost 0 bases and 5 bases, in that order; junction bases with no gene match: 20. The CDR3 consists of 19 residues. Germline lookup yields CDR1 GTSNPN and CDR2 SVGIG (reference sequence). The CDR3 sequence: CAWSVSRTWAGVLRDTQYF. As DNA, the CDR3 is TGTGCCTGGAGTGTCTCGAGAACCTGGGCGGGAGTTCTGAGAGATACGCAGTATTTT.

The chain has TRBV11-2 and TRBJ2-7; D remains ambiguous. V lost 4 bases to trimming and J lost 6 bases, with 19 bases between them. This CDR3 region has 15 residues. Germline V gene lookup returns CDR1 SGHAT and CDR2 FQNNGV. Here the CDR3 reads CASSSTQSRSLEQYF. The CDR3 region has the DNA TGTGCCAGCAGCTCAACCCAATCGAGGTCACTCGAGCAGTACTTC.

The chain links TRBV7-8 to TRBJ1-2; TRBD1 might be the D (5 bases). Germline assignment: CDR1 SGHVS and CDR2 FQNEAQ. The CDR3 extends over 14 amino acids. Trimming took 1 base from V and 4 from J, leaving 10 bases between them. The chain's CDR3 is CASSLEGRGYGYTF. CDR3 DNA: TGTGCCAGCAGCTTAGAGGGAAGGGGCTATGGCTACACCTTC. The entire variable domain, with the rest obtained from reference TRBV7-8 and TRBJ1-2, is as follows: GAGVSQSPRYKVAKRGQDVALRCDPISGHVSLFWYQQALGQGPEFLTYFQNEAQLDKSGLPSDRFFAERPEGSVSTLKIQRTQQEDSAVYLCASSLEGRGYGYTFGSGTRLTVV.

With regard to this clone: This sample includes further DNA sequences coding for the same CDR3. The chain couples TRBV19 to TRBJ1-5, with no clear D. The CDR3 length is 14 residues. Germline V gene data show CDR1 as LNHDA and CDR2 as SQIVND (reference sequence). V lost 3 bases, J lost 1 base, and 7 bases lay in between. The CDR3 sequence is CASSIGRSNQPQHF. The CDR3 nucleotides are TGTGCCAGTAGTATCGGTCGGAGCAATCAGCCCCAGCATTTT.

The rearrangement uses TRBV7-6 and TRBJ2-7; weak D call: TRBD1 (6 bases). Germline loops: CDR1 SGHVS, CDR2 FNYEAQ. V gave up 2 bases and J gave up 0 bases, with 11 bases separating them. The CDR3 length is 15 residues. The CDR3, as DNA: TGTGCCAGCAGCTTAAAACCGGACAGCTCCTACGAGCAGTACTTC. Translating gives CASSLKPDSSYEQYF.

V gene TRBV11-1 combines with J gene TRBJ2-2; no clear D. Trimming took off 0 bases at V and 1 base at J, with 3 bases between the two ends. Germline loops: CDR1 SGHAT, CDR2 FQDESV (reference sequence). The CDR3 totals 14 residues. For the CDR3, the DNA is TGTGCCAGCAGCTTAGCCCTGAACACCGGGGAGCTGTTTTTT. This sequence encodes CASSLALNTGELFF. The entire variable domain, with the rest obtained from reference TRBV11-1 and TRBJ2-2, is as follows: EAEVAQSPRYKITEKSQAVAFWCDPISGHATLYWYRQILGQGPELLVQFQDESVVDDSQLPKDRFSAERLKGVDSTLKIQPAELGDSAMYLCASSLALNTGELFFGEGSRLTVL.